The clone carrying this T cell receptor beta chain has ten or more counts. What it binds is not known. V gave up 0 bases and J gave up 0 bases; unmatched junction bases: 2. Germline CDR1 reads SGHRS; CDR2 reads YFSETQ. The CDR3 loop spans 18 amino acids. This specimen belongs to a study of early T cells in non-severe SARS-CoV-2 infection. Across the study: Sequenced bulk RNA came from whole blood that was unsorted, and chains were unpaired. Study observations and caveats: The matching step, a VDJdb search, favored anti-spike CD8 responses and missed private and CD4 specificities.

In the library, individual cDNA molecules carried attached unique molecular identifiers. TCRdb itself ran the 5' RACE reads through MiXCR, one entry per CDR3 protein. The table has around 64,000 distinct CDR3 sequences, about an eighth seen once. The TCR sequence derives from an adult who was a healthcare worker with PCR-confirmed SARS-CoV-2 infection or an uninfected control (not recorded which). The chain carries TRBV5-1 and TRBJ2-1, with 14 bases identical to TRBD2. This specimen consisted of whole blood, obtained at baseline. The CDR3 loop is CASSLAGTSGSSYNEQFF. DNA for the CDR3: TGCGCCAGCAGCTTGGCCGGGACTAGCGGGAGCTCCTACAATGAGCAGTTCTTC.